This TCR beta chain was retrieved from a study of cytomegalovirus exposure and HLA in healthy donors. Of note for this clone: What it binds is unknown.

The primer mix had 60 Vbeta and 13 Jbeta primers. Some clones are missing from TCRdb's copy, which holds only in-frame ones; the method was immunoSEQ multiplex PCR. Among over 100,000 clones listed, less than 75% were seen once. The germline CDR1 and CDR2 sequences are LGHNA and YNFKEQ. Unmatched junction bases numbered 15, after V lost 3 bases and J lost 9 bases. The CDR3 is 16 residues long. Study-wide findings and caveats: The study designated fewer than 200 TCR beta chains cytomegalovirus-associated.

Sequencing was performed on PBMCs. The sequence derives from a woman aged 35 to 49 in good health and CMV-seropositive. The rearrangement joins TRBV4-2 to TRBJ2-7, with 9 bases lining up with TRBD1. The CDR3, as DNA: TGTGCCAGCAGCCAGGGGCCCGGGACAGGGTTTACGGGGCAGTACTTC. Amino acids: CASSQGPGTGFTGQYF.